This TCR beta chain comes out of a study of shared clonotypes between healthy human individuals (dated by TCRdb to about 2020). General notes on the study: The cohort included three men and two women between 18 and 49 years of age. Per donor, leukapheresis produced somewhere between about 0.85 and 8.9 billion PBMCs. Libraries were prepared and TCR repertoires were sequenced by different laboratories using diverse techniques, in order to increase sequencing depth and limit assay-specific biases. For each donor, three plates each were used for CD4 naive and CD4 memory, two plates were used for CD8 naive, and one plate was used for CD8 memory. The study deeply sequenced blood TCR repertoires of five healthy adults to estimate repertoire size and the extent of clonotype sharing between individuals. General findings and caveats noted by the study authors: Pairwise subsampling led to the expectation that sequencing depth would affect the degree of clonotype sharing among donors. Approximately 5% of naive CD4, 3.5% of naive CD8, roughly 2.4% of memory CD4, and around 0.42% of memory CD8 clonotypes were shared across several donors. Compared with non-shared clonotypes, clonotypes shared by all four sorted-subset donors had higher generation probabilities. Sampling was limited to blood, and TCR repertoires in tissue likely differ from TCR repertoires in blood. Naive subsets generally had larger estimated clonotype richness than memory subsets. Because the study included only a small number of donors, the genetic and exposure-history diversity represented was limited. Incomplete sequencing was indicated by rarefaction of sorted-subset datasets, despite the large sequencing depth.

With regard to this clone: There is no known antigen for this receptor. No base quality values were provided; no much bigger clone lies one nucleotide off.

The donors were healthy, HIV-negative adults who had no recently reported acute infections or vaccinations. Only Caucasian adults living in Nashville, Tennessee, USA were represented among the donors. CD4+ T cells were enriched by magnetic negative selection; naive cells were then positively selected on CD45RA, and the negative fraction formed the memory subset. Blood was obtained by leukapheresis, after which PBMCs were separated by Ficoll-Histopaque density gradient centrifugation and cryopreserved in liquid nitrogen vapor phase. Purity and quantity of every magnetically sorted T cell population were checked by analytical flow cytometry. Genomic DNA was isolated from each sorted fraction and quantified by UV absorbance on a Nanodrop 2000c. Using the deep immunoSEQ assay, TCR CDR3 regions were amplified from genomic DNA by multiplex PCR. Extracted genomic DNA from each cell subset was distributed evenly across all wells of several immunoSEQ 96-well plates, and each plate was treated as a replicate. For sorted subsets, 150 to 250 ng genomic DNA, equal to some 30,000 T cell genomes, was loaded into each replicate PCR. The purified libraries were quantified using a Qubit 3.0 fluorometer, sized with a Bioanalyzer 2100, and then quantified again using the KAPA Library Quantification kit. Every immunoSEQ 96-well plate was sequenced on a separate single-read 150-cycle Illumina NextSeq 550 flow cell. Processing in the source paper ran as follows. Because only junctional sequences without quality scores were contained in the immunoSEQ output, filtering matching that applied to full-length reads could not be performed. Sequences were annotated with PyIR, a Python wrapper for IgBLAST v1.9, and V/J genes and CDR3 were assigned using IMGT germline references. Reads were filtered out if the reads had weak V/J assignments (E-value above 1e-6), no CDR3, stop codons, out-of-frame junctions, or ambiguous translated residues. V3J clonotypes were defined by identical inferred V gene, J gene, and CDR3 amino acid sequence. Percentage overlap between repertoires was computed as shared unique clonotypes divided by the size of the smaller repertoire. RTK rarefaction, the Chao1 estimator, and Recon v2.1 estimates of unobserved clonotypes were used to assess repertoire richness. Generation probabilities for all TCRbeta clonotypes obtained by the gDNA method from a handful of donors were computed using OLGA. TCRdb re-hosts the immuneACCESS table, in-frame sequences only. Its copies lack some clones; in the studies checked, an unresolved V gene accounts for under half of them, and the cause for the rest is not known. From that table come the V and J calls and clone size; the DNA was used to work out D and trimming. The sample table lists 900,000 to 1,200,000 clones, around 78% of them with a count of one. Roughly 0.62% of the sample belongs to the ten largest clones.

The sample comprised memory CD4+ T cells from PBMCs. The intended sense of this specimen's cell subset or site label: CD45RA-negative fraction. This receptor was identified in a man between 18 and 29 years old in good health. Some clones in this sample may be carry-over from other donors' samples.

The CDR3: CSVGGTASTDTQYF. The nucleotide sequence reads as follows: TGCAGCGTAGGCGGGACAGCTAGCACAGATACGCAGTATTTT. This sequence uses TRBV29-1 and TRBJ2-3; the D segment could be TRBD1, given 7 matching bases. Including cysteine and phenylalanine, the CDR3 has 14 amino acids. This entry keeps only the CDR3 DNA: 42 bases, framed from base 1. Based on the germline V gene, the CDR1 and CDR2 sequences are SQVTM and ANQGSEA. V and J lose 6 bases and 0 bases, and a span of 13 bases separates them.